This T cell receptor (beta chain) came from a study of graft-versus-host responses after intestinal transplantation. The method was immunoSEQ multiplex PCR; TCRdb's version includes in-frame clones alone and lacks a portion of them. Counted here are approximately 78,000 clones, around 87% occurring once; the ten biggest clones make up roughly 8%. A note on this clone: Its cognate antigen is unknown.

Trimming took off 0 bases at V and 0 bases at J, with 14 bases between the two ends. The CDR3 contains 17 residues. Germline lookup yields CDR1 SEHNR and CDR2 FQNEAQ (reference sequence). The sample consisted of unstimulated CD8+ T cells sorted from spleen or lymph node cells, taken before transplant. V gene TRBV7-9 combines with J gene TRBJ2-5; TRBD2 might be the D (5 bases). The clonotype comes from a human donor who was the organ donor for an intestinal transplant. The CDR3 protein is CASSLARPVTNQETQYF. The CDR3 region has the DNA TGTGCCAGCAGCTTAGCCAGGCCGGTGACTAACCAAGAGACCCAGTACTTC.